This TCR beta chain was identified during a study of shared clonotypes between healthy human individuals. Under the authors' procedure: In the immunoSEQ data, sequences were junction-only and lacked quality scores, so filtering differed. The repertoire was sequenced with immunoSEQ multiplex PCR; TCRdb's copy has only in-frame clones and lacks some. The V and J calls and clone size are taken from that table; D and trimming were inferred from the DNA. The table shows about 1 million clones, with approximately 72% occurring only once. This clone was seen once. This CDR3 region has 12 residues. Looked up from germline, CDR1 is ENHRY and CDR2 is SYGVKD. Trimming removed 6 bases from V and 5 bases from J, with 10 bases in between.

This clonotype was sampled from a man between 18 and 35 years old in good health. The V call is TRBV10-3, the J call TRBJ2-5; no reliable D call. Sequencing input: memory CD4+ T cells sorted from blood. The sample's subset: CD45RA-negative fraction. The CDR3 DNA reads TGTGCCATCAGCCTGATAGGGGAGACCCAGTACTTC. Protein product: CAISLIGETQYF.